This T cell receptor (beta chain) was obtained from a study of T cell changes during pregnancy in multiple sclerosis. The method was immunoSEQ multiplex PCR; TCRdb's version includes in-frame clones alone and lacks a portion of them. Of nearly 110,000 clones in the sample, 91% are singletons; the top ten hold about 1.6%. The length of the CDR3 is 15 residues. J lost 2 bases, V lost 0 bases, and 3 bases had no gene match. Germline CDR1 is LGHNT and CDR2 is FRNRAP. The chain has TRBV12-5 and TRBJ2-7, with 8 bases that match TRBD1. The receptor was derived from a female donor with multiple sclerosis, enrolled in a pregnancy study. The sample was peripheral blood, taken before pregnancy. CDR3 residues: CASGLVLGQAYEQYF. The DNA for the CDR3 is TGTGCTAGTGGTTTGGTACTGGGACAGGCCTACGAGCAGTACTTC.